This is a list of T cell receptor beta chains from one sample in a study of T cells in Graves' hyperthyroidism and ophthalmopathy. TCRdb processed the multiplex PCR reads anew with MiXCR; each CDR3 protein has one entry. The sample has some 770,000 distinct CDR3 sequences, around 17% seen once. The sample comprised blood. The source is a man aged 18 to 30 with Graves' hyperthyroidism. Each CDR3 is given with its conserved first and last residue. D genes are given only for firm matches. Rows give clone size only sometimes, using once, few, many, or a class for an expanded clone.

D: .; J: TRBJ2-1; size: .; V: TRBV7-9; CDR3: CASSETVQSSYNEQFF; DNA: TGTGCCAGCAGCGAGACAGTTCAGAGCTCCTACAATGAGCAGTTCTTC
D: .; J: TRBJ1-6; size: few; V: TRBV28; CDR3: CASSGVGGRNSPLHF; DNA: TGTGCCAGCAGTGGGGTGGGGGGGAGGAATTCACCCCTCCACTTT
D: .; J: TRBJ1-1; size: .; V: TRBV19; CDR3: CASHRHGVSVNTEAFF; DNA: TGTGCCAGTCATAGACACGGCGTATCGGTAAACACTGAAGCTTTCTTT
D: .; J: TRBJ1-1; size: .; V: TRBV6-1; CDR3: CASSDLGGFGFF; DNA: TGTGCCAGCAGTGACCTCGGGGGGTTTGGTTTCTTT
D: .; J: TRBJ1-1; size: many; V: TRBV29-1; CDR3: CSVEWRQGWSTEAFF; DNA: TGCAGCGTTGAATGGCGGCAGGGGTGGAGCACTGAAGCTTTCTTT
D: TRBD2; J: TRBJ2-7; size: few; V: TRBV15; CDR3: CATSREGGFPYEQYF; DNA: TGTGCCACCAGCAGAGAGGGAGGGTTCCCCTACGAGCAGTACTTC
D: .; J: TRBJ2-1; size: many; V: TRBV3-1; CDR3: CASSQDLSGGGIYNEQFF; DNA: TGTGCCAGCAGCCAAGATCTATCGGGGGGCGGGATCTACAATGAGCAGTTCTTC
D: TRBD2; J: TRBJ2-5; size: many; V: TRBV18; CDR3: CASSPARGDQETQYF; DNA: TGTGCCAGCTCACCCGCACGGGGGGATCAAGAGACCCAGTACTTC
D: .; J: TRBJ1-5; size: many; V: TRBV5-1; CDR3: CASSLEFGDNQPQHF; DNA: TGCGCCAGCAGCTTGGAGTTCGGGGACAATCAGCCCCAGCATTTT
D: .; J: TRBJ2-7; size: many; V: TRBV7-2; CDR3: CASLLGPGPYEQYF; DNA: TGTGCCAGCCTCTTAGGTCCTGGGCCCTACGAGCAGTACTTC
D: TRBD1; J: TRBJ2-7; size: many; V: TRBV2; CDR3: CASSEMDRGSEQYF; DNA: TGTGCCAGCAGTGAAATGGACAGGGGAAGCGAGCAGTACTTC
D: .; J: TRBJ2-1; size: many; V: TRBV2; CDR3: CASSDSGITYNEQFF; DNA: TGTGCCAGCAGTGACAGCGGAATCACCTACAATGAGCAGTTCTTC
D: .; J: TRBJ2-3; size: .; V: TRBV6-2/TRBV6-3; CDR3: CASSAGLALGADTQYF; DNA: TGTGCCAGCAGTGCCGGGCTAGCCCTCGGGGCAGATACGCAGTATTTT
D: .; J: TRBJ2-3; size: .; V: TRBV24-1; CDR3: CATSAGWKGDTQYF; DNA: TGTGCCACCAGTGCAGGGTGGAAAGGGGATACGCAGTATTTT
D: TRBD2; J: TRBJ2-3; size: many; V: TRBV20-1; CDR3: CSARDPTSGRADTQYF; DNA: TGCAGTGCTAGAGATCCAACTAGCGGGAGAGCAGATACGCAGTATTTT
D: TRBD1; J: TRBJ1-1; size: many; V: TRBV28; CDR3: CAGLRQGKAFF; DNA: TGTGCCGGCCTCAGACAGGGGAAAGCTTTCTTT
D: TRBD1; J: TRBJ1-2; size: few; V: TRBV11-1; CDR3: CASSLAYTGAAGYTF; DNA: TGTGCCAGCAGCTTAGCGTATACAGGGGCGGCTGGCTACACCTTC
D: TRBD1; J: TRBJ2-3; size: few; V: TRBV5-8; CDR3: CASSLEGGWDTQYF; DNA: TGTGCCAGCAGCTTGGAAGGGGGCTGGGATACGCAGTATTTT
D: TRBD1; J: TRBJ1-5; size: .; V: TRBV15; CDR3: CATSRLTGYNQPQHF; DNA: TGTGCCACCAGCAGACTGACAGGGTACAATCAGCCCCAGCATTTT
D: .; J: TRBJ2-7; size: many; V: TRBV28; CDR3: CASSFGNRGEQYF; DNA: TGTGCCAGCAGTTTCGGAAACCGAGGCGAGCAGTACTTC
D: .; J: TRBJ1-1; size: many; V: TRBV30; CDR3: CAWSRGLGSTEAFF; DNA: TGTGCCTGGAGTCGGGGGCTGGGTAGCACTGAAGCTTTCTTT
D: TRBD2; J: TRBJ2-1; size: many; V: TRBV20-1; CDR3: CSALSGTYNEQFF; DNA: TGCAGTGCTCTTAGCGGGACTTACAATGAGCAGTTCTTC
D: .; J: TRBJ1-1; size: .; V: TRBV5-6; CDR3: CASSFRSMDFRVHTEAFF; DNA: TGTGCCAGCAGCTTTCGGTCGATGGATTTTAGGGTTCACACTGAAGCTTTCTTT
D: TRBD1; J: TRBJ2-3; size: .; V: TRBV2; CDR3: CASSEAGTGTDTQYF; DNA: TGTGCCAGCAGTGAAGCCGGGACAGGGACAGATACGCAGTATTTT
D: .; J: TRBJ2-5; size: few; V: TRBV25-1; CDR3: CASAAGKETQYF; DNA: TGTGCCAGCGCAGCTGGCAAAGAGACCCAGTACTTC
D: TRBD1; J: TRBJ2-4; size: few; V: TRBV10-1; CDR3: CASSADRDNIQYF; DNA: TGCGCCAGCAGCGCGGACAGGGACAACATTCAGTACTTC
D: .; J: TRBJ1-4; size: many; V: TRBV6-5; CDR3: CASSYSWGDEKLFF; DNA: TGTGCCAGCAGTTACTCGTGGGGTGACGAAAAACTGTTTTTT
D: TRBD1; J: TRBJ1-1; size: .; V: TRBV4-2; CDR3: CASSVGDSMNTEAFF; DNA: TGTGCCAGCAGCGTCGGGGACAGCATGAACACTGAAGCTTTCTTT
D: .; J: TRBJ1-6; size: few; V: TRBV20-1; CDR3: CSAPTQGSRSPLHF; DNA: TGCAGTGCGCCGACACAGGGTTCACGATCACCCCTCCACTTT
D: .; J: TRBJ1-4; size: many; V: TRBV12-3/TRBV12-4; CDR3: CASSFGQGPTNEKLFF; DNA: TGTGCCAGCAGTTTCGGGCAGGGACCAACTAATGAAAAACTGTTTTTT
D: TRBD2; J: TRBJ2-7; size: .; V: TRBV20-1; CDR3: CSARGGGGRTDEQYF; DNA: TGCAGTGCTAGAGGGGGCGGGGGGCGGACCGACGAGCAGTACTTC
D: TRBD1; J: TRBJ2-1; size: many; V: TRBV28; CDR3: CASRTGQGGNEQFF; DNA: TGTGCCAGCAGAACCGGACAGGGCGGCAATGAGCAGTTCTTC
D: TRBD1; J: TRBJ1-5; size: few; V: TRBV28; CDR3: CASSARDRIHQPQHF; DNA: TGTGCCAGCAGCGCCCGGGACAGGATTCATCAGCCCCAGCATTTT
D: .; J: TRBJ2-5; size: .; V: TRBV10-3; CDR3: CAISEYGSLAETQYF; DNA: TGTGCCATCAGTGAGTATGGGAGTTTAGCGGAGACCCAGTACTTC